Below, 25 T cell receptor beta chains from the same sample are listed, as sequenced in a study of PD-1 blockade in classical Hodgkin lymphoma. All trial patients relapsed after autologous stem cell transplantation. Sequencing was performed with immunoSEQ multiplex PCR; in TCRdb, only in-frame clones are kept and a portion is missing. The sample contains some 23,000 clones, over 75% of which appear only once. The sample here was peripheral blood mononuclear cells (PBMCs), taken before the second cycle of nivolumab. The receptors stem from a human donor with classical Hodgkin lymphoma.

This clone appeared a single time. The CDR3 DNA reads as TGTGCCAGCACCCTGGATAGCGGGAGGGCCTACGAGCAGTACTTC. Translation: CASTLDSGRAYEQYF. The chain is built from TRBV28 and TRBJ2-7; 11 nucleotides match TRBD2. The V gene's germline CDR1 is MDHEN and CDR2 SYDVKM. V lost 7 bases and J lost 2; bases outside the gene matches: 7. The CDR3 runs to 15 residues.

This clone has a single count. V gene TRBV7-9 combines with J gene TRBJ2-3; TRBD2 aligns across 12 bases. CDR1 and CDR2 from the germline V gene are SEHNR and FQNEAQ (reference sequence). The CDR3 consists of 17 residues. Trimming cost V 5 bases and J 2 bases; bases outside gene matches: 8. CDR3 sequence: CASSTLGLAGNTDTQYF. DNA of the CDR3: TGTGCCAGCAGCACCCTAGGACTAGCGGGAAACACAGATACGCAGTATTTT.

V gene TRBV27 combines with J gene TRBJ2-3, with TRBD2 as a possible D gene (7 bases). V dropped 7 bases and J dropped 4 bases, with 18 bases sitting between them. CDR1 MNHEY and CDR2 SMNVEV come from the germline V gene (reference sequence). The CDR3 totals 15 residues. CDR3 region: CASTQTGGRSDTQYF. DNA of the CDR3: TGTGCCAGCACCCAAACCGGGGGGCGGTCAGATACGCAGTATTTT.

The chain joins TRBV9 to TRBJ2-1; D not certain. Germline V gene sequence: CDR1 SGDLS, CDR2 YYNGEE. Trimming stripped 0 bases from V and 5 bases from J, with 12 bases between. There are 15 residues in the CDR3. The CDR3 sequence is CASSVEPPLNNEQFF. The CDR3 DNA reads TGTGCCAGCAGCGTAGAGCCCCCCTTGAACAATGAGCAGTTCTTC.

J is TRBJ2-2 and V is TRBV28; D is unclear. Per the germline V gene, CDR1 is MDHEN and CDR2 is SYDVKM. The CDR3 is 15 residues long. V lost 3 bases to trimming and J lost 6 bases, with 14 bases between them. The CDR3 DNA sequence: TGTGCCAGCAGTTTCGACCCACCCGCTGCCGGGGAGCTGTTTTTT. Its translation is CASSFDPPAAGELFF.

The V call is TRBV5-1, the J call TRBJ2-1, with D unclear. Germline V gives CDR1 SGHRS, CDR2 YFSETQ. Trimming took off 0 bases at V and 2 bases at J, with 9 bases between the two ends. The CDR3 is 15 residues long. The CDR3, as DNA: TGCGCCAGCAGCTTGGGGCTGAAGGCCTACAATGAGCAGTTCTTC. It is translated as CASSLGLKAYNEQFF.

The chain couples TRBV27 to TRBJ2-3, with 8 bases matching TRBD2. Per germline, CDR1 MNHEY and CDR2 SMNVEV (reference sequence). The CDR3 has 15 amino acids. Trimming took 2 bases from V and 4 from J; bases not matched to a gene: 5. The CDR3 here is CASSLKRGRPDTQYF. The CDR3 DNA is TGTGCCAGCAGTTTAAAGCGGGGGCGGCCAGATACGCAGTATTTT.

V usage is TRBV7-8 and J usage is TRBJ2-2; tentative D call: TRBD1 (5 bases). The ends were cut back, 2 bases at V and 6 bases at J, with 13 bases in the middle. The germline gives CDR1 SGHVS, CDR2 FQNEAQ. The CDR3 has 15 residues. Written as DNA, the CDR3 is TGTGCCAGCAGCTTAAGACGACAGAGTCCCGGGGAGCTGTTTTTT. Translating it yields CASSLRRQSPGELFF.

The chain uses TRBV6-6 and TRBJ2-2, with D unresolved. Germline V CDR1 and CDR2: MNHNY, SVGAGI (reference sequence). The germline V and J ends were trimmed by 2 bases and 9 bases, with 10 bases remaining between them. The CDR3 contains 13 residues. The CDR3 loop is CASSYLRARELFF. The CDR3 DNA is TGTGCCAGCAGTTACCTTAGGGCCCGGGAGCTGTTTTTT.

This clone has just a few counts. The chain links TRBV4-3 to TRBJ2-1; D is ambiguous. V was clipped by 4 bases and J by 0 bases, with 19 bases between them. The germline CDR1 and CDR2 sequences are LGHNA and YSLEER. The CDR3 has 18 amino acids. The CDR3 sequence is CASSLGSVFSSSYNEQFF. The CDR3 coding sequence is TGCGCCAGCAGCCTCGGGTCCGTTTTCTCAAGCTCCTACAATGAGCAGTTCTTC.

The gene calls are TRBV6-5 and TRBJ2-3; TRBD2 might be the D (6 bases). V was cut by 0 bases and J by 4 bases, with 8 bases left in between. The CDR3 runs to 14 residues. Per germline, CDR1 MNHEY and CDR2 SVGAGI. The CDR3 loop reads CASSYSGTPDTQYF. The CDR3 region has the DNA TGTGCCAGCAGTTACTCGGGGACTCCAGATACGCAGTATTTT.

This chain links TRBV28 with TRBJ1-6, with TRBD1 as a possible D gene (6 bases). CDR1 is MDHEN and CDR2 is SYDVKM in the germline V gene. This CDR3 comprises 15 residues. The V gene lost 8 bases and the J gene lost 7 bases, with 18 bases spanning the gap. CDR3 region: CASVSDSPGNSPLHF. The CDR3 DNA reads TGTGCCAGCGTTTCGGACAGCCCTGGAAATTCACCCCTCCACTTT.

V and J are TRBV11-2 and TRBJ1-2, with D perhaps TRBD1 (5 bases). Per the germline V gene, CDR1 is SGHAT and CDR2 is FQNNGV. Trimming cost V 1 base and J 4 bases, with 10 bases left between them. The CDR3 has 14 amino acids. The CDR3 DNA reads as TGTGCCAGCAGCTTAGTGGGGCGCGCCTATGGCTACACCTTC. The encoded protein is CASSLVGRAYGYTF.

V gene TRBV5-1 combines with J gene TRBJ1-6; maybe TRBD1 (6 bases). From germline, CDR1 is SGHRS and CDR2 YFSETQ. CDR3 length: 13 amino acids. V lost 0 bases and J 14 bases, leaving 12 bases between the germline ends. In DNA, the CDR3 is TGCGCCAGCAGCTTGGAACAGGGCGGGGCCCTCCACTTT. Its protein product is CASSLEQGGALHF.

Points on this clone: Other DNA sequences within the sample encode an identical CDR3. This chain joins TRBV18 and TRBJ2-7, with D possibly TRBD2 on 5 matching bases. V lost 6 bases, J lost 3 bases, and 9 bases lay in between. From germline, CDR1 is KGHSH and CDR2 LQKENI. CDR3 length: 12 residues. In nucleotides, the CDR3 is TGTGCCAGCTCTACGGGAAGCTACGAGCAGTACTTC. Protein: CASSTGSYEQYF.

As to this clone: The germline gene is not matched at one end of the junction; a read error may be the cause. The chain links TRBV5-1 to TRBJ1-1; 9 bases are shared with TRBD1. CDR1 and CDR2 (germline): SGHRS, YFSETQ. This CDR3 is 14 amino acids long. CDR3 coding DNA: TGTGCCAGCAGCTCGGACAGGGGAGACACTGAAGCTTTCTTT. Its protein is CASSSDRGDTEAFF.

This sequence joins TRBV6-1 and TRBJ1-5, with TRBD1 matching 9 bases. This CDR3 is built from 15 residues. The trim removed 7 bases at V and 3 bases at J, leaving 7 bases unmatched. The V gene's germline CDR1 is MNHNS and CDR2 SASEGT. The CDR3: CASIRQGVPNQPQHF. As DNA, the CDR3 is TGTGCCAGCATTCGACAGGGGGTCCCCAATCAGCCCCAGCATTTT.

This sequence joins TRBV5-4 and TRBJ1-2, with D hard to call. Per germline, CDR1 SGHNT and CDR2 YYREEE (reference sequence). This CDR3 spans 13 amino acids. Trimming removed 0 bases at V and 4 bases at J, with 7 bases between. The CDR3 region is CASSLVGAYGYTF. Here the CDR3 DNA reads TGTGCCAGCAGCTTGGTGGGAGCCTATGGCTACACCTTC.

The chain recombines TRBV5-6 with TRBJ1-1, with 7 positions matching TRBD1. V trimming: 4 bases; J trimming: 10 bases; junction bases outside the gene matches: 13. Germline loops: CDR1 SGHDT, CDR2 YYEEEE. The CDR3 has 14 residues. The CDR3 sequence: CASSAPGQRRGAFF. The CDR3 DNA reads as TGTGCCAGCAGCGCGCCGGGACAGCGGAGGGGAGCTTTCTTT. Full variable domain (outside the CDR3, taken from reference TRBV5-6 and TRBJ1-1): DAGVTQSPTHLIKTRGQQVTLRCSPKSGHDTVSWYQQALGQGPQFIFQYYEEEERQRGNFPDRFSGHQFPNYSSELNVNALLLGDSALYLCASSAPGQRRGAFFGQGTRLTVV.

The chain combines TRBV27 with TRBJ2-1; 12 bases are shared with TRBD2. Germline CDR1 and CDR2: MNHEY and SMNVEV (reference sequence). The CDR3 runs 17 residues. V lost 2 bases, J lost 4 bases, and 6 bases stayed unmatched. CDR3 DNA: TGTGCCAGCAGTTTACGGAGACTAGCGGGAGCATACAATGAGCAGTTCTTC. It encodes CASSLRRLAGAYNEQFF.

The genes are TRBV6-4 and TRBJ1-6; D not resolved. Germline V lookup: CDR1 MRHNA, CDR2 SNTAGT. Trimming shortened V by 6 bases and J by 10 bases, and 13 bases separated the two germline ends. The CDR3 length is 13 residues. The CDR3 nucleotides read TGTGCCAGCAGCAGTCCCCGCGGGTCACCCCTCCACTTT. It encodes CASSSPRGSPLHF.

This clone has a handful of counts. V is TRBV7-2 and J is TRBJ1-1, with D tentatively TRBD1 (6 bases). Germline-derived CDR1 and CDR2 are SGHTA and FQGNSA. The CDR3 extends over 14 amino acids. V was pared by 2 bases and J by 3 bases, with 10 bases between. In nucleotides, the CDR3 is TGTGCCAGCAGCTTAAGGCAGGGGTACACTGAAGCTTTCTTT. Translated, it gives CASSLRQGYTEAFF.

The chain is built from TRBV6-5 and TRBJ2-7; a possible D gene is TRBD1 (5 bases). CDR1 MNHEY and CDR2 SVGAGI come from the germline V gene. Trimming took off 5 bases at V and 6 bases at J, with 11 bases between the two ends. The CDR3 covers 12 residues. The CDR3 is CASSAQGGEQYF. The CDR3 nucleotides are TGTGCCAGCAGTGCGCAGGGCGGCGAGCAGTACTTC.

In this sample, this clone turned up a few times. The chain couples TRBV2 to TRBJ1-4; weak D call: TRBD1 (5 bases). CDR1 and CDR2 from the germline V gene are SNHLY and FYNNEI. The CDR3 runs to 16 residues. V lost 1 base and J 1 base, leaving 10 bases between the germline ends. In DNA, the CDR3 is TGTGCCAGCAGTGAAGTTAAGGGGTTAACTAATGAAAAACTGTTTTTT. This sequence encodes CASSEVKGLTNEKLFF.

The V call is TRBV5-1, the J call TRBJ2-2; D gene unclear. V lost 4 bases and J 1 base, leaving 14 bases between the germline ends. The germline V gene encodes CDR1 SGHRS and CDR2 YFSETQ. CDR3 length: 16 amino acids. CDR3 nucleotide sequence: TGCGCCAGCAGCGATCTTAAAGAACTGAACACCGGGGAGCTGTTTTTT. Protein: CASSDLKELNTGELFF.